This T cell receptor beta chain was captured in a study of CD8+CD57+ T cells in acquired aplastic anemia. Study details: On average, sorted CD4+ and CD8+ cells gave 3 to 4 ug of DNA. Study results and limitations: Patients and controls shared fewer than 30 CD8+ CDR3 sequences.

The use of genomic DNA as template underpinned the TCR beta VDJ and CDR3 profiling. TCRdb itself ran the reads through MiXCR, one entry per CDR3 protein. The sample contains about 180,000 distinct CDR3 sequences, approximately 48% of which appear only once. Patients picked for sequencing had shown CD8+CD57+ cell expansion detected by flow cytometry. Everyone among the patients had severe acquired aplastic anemia. The sample holds a few counts of this clonotype. No antigen is known for it. Sequences were obtained from sorted CD4+, CD8+, or CD8+CD57+ T cells (not recorded which) from PBMCs. This sequence originates from a human donor with aplastic anemia.

Here the CDR3 reads CASSSRTSGSEQYF. The CDR3, as DNA: TGTGCCAGCAGCTCCCGGACTAGCGGGTCTGAGCAGTACTTC. The chain recombines TRBV5-4 with TRBJ2-7; 11 bases are a match to TRBD2. The CDR3 loop spans 14 amino acids. Germline CDR1 is SGHNT and CDR2 is YYREEE (reference sequence). J gave up 7 bases and V 3 bases, and 6 bases lay outside the gene matches.